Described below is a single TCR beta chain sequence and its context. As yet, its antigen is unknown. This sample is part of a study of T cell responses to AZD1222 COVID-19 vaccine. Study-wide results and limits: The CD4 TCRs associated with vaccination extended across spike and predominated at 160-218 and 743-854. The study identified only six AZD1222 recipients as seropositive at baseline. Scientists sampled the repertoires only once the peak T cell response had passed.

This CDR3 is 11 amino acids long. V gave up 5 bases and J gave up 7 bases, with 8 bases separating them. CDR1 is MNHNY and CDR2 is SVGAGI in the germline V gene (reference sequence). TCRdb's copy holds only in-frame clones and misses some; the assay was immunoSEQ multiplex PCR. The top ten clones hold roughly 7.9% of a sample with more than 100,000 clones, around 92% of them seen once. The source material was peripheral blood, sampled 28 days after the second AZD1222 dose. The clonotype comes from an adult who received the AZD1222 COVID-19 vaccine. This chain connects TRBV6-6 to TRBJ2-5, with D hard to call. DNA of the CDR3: TGTGCCAGCAGTCCGCCTGGGACCCAGTACTTC. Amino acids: CASSPPGTQYF.